This T cell receptor (beta chain) was captured by sequencing in a study of graft-versus-host responses after intestinal transplantation. Study details: Multivisceral, liver-intestinal, or isolated intestinal grafts were transplanted into recipients. All of the recipients had induction that used anti-thymocyte globulin, then tacrolimus and steroids for two to four years. Notes on the study in general: After transplant, early declines in HvG clones were associated with peak levels of circulating GvH clones. Investigators detected GvH clones in recipient marrow, with some emerging earlier in ileum or blood.

Method: immunoSEQ multiplex PCR; TCRdb's copy keeps in-frame clones and lacks some. The sample includes 30,000 to 40,000 clones, approximately 95% of them seen just once. The CDR3 is made up of 13 amino acids. V lost 0 bases and J lost 0, with 3 bases in between. The germline CDR1 and CDR2 sequences are SGHNT and YYREEE (reference sequence). Note on this clone: Its target is unknown.

The chain joins TRBV5-4 to TRBJ1-1, with D unclear. Sequencing was performed on unstimulated CD4+ T cells sorted from spleen or lymph node cells, taken before transplant. This receptor was identified in a human donor who was the organ donor for an intestinal transplant. The CDR3 protein is CASSLEMNTEAFF. The CDR3 nucleotides are TGTGCCAGCAGCTTGGAAATGAACACTGAAGCTTTCTTT.